The present TCR beta chain was sequenced within a study of identical twins. General study results and limits: It was cross-sectional statistical analysis, not following the same donors, that the conclusions relied on. Weaker excess sharing between twins was seen in beta out-of-frame sequences. For zero-insertion analyses, partial confounding could come from invariant MAIT and iNKT cells.

The junction had 7 bases not matched to a gene; V was cut back by 3 bases and J by 1 base. The CDR3 has 16 residues. After template switching added a universal primer site, the resulting cDNA carried unique molecular identifiers. TCRdb re-called the 5' RACE reads through MiXCR, storing one row per CDR3 protein. The table lists more than 1.5 million distinct CDR3 sequences, about 32% of them singletons, with less than 0.35% in the top ten. A note on this clonotype: Its specificity is unknown.

The receptor's source is a newborn girl in good health. Source material: cord blood. This chain connects TRBV12-3 or TRBV12-4 to TRBJ1-1, with 8 bases lining up with TRBD1. DNA of the CDR3: TGTGCCAGCAGTTTGCAGACAGGGGAAGGGAACACTGAAGCTTTCTTT. Translating it yields CASSLQTGEGNTEAFF.